The 23 T cell receptor beta chains presented below share a single source sample, sequenced in a study of PD-1 blockade in mismatch repair-deficient tumors. The repertoire was sequenced with immunoSEQ multiplex PCR; TCRdb's copy has only in-frame clones and lacks some. The profile covers around 40,000 clones, with 75% to 85% appearing a single time and approximately 22% taken by the ten largest. The sample consisted of peripheral blood, taken 4 weeks after starting pembrolizumab. Receptors were obtained from an adult with mismatch repair-deficient cancer.

The chain employs TRBV5-6 and TRBJ2-3; D may be TRBD1 (6 bases). Trimming removed 4 bases from V and 6 bases from J, with 21 bases in between. CDR1 SGHDT and CDR2 YYEEEE come from the germline V gene. The CDR3 extends over 16 amino acids. The CDR3 nucleotides are TGTGCCAGCAGCGGAAGGAAACAGGGTGGGGGCGATACGCAGTATTTT. As protein: CASSGRKQGGGDTQYF.

V is TRBV11-2 and J is TRBJ2-3, with a weak D call TRBD1 (5 bases). The V gene's germline CDR1 is SGHAT and CDR2 FQNNGV. This CDR3 is 14 amino acids long. The V end lost 3 bases, the J end lost 4 bases, and 11 bases lay between the germline ends. The CDR3 bases are TGTGCCAGCAGCTTGGGGCCCCAACCAGATACGCAGTATTTT. Amino acid sequence: CASSLGPQPDTQYF.

J is TRBJ2-3 and V is TRBV4-1; D is possibly TRBD1 (6 bases). V gave up 1 base and J gave up 6 bases, with 17 bases separating them. This CDR3 spans 16 amino acids. CDR1 MGHRA and CDR2 YSYEKL come from the germline V gene. The CDR3 loop is CASSQATGRTGDTQYF. The CDR3 nucleotides read TGCGCCAGCAGCCAAGCGACAGGCAGGACGGGCGATACGCAGTATTTT.

This chain uses TRBV9 with TRBJ2-3; 7 bases are a match to TRBD1. This CDR3 has 15 amino acids. The V gene end was trimmed by 0 bases and the J gene end by 3 bases; junction bases not matched to a gene: 4. The germline V gene encodes CDR1 SGDLS and CDR2 YYNGEE. The CDR3 nucleotides read TGTGCCAGCAGCGTAGTGGACAGGATTACAGATACGCAGTATTTT. Its translation: CASSVVDRITDTQYF.

This clone was picked up a small number of times. The V gene is TRBV6-5, the J gene TRBJ2-7; no definite D call. Germline CDR1 MNHEY, CDR2 SVGAGI. The CDR3 has 11 residues. With 8 bases removed from V and 3 bases from J, the gap between germline ends came to 8 bases. DNA of the CDR3: TGTGCCAGCGAGGACGGCTACGAGCAGTACTTC. Translation gives CASEDGYEQYF.

This clone was seen just once. The V call is TRBV27, the J call TRBJ2-5; 13 bases align to TRBD2. With V trimmed by 7 bases and J by 4 bases, 12 bases remained unmatched. This CDR3 is 17 amino acids long. In germline, CDR1 is MNHEY, CDR2 SMNVEV (reference sequence). The CDR3 sequence: CASTLGLAGKTGETQYF. The DNA for the CDR3 is TGTGCCAGCACCCTGGGACTAGCGGGGAAGACAGGAGAGACCCAGTACTTC.

The V gene is TRBV7-8, the J gene TRBJ2-5; no firm D call. The V gene's germline CDR1 is SGHVS and CDR2 FQNEAQ. The germline V and J ends were trimmed by 5 bases and 5 bases, with 6 bases remaining between them. The CDR3 is 11 residues long. CDR3 loop: CASSQTETQYF. DNA for the CDR3: TGTGCCAGCAGCCAGACGGAGACCCAGTACTTC.

The chain uses TRBV10-3 and TRBJ2-5, with 7 nucleotides matching TRBD1. Germline V CDR1 and CDR2: ENHRY, SYGVKD. The CDR3 spans 14 residues. J was trimmed by 3 bases and V by 6 bases; bases with no gene match: 7. The CDR3 DNA is TGTGCCATCAGCTCCGGGACAGTCAAAGAGACCCAGTACTTC. Translation: CAISSGTVKETQYF.

The chain has TRBV19 and TRBJ2-5; tentatively, D is TRBD2 (6 bases). The CDR3 sequence is 13 residues long. V shed 5 bases and J shed 7 bases, with 14 bases lying between them. Germline V gene lookup returns CDR1 LNHDA and CDR2 SQIVND (reference sequence). CDR3 in amino acids: CASSPNSEGTQYF. The DNA of the CDR3 is TGTGCCAGTAGTCCAAACTCGGAGGGGACCCAGTACTTC.

The rearrangement links TRBV14 to TRBJ1-1; D might be TRBD1 (5 bases). The CDR3 covers 13 residues. Germline V CDR1 and CDR2: SGHDN, FVKESK. Trimming took 2 bases from V and 6 from J, leaving 10 bases between them. The CDR3 reads CASSQYLTAEAFF. The CDR3 coding sequence is TGTGCCAGCAGCCAATACCTGACAGCTGAAGCTTTCTTT. Full variable domain (rest looked up from reference TRBV14 and TRBJ1-1): EAGVTQFPSHSVIEKGQTVTLRCDPISGHDNLYWYRRVMGKEIKFLLHFVKESKQDESGMPNNRFLAERTGGTYSTLKVQPAELEDSGVYFCASSQYLTAEAFFGQGTRLTVV.

The gene calls are TRBV15 and TRBJ1-2, with 7 bases aligning to TRBD1. CDR1 and CDR2 from the germline V gene are LNHNV and YYDKDF (reference sequence). V shed 1 base and J 4 bases; nucleotides not matched to a gene: 12. CDR3 size: 17 residues. Here the CDR3 reads CATSRGQGLNVGYGYTF. Written as DNA, the CDR3 is TGTGCCACCAGCAGAGGACAGGGACTAAACGTTGGCTATGGCTACACCTTC.

The chain employs TRBV5-4 and TRBJ2-2; D is unclear. The V gene lost 3 bases and the J gene lost 6 bases, with 9 bases spanning the gap. The germline gives CDR1 SGHNT, CDR2 YYREEE (reference sequence). This CDR3 is 13 amino acids long. CDR3 DNA: TGTGCCAGCAGCTCTGAGTTTGCCGGGGAGCTGTTTTTT. This translates into CASSSEFAGELFF.

DNA for the CDR3: TGTGCCAGCAGCTCCAGGCGGCCCACTAACTATGGCTACACCTTC. As protein: CASSSRRPTNYGYTF. This sequence joins TRBV11-3 and TRBJ1-2; D ambiguous. The CDR3 spans 15 residues. The germline gives CDR1 SGHNT, CDR2 YENEEA. Trimming shortened V by 4 bases and J by 0 bases, and 12 bases separated the two germline ends.

This chain joins TRBV27 and TRBJ1-5; D not certain. Germline lookup yields CDR1 MNHEY and CDR2 SMNVEV (reference sequence). V was pared by 8 bases and J by 4 bases, with 6 bases between. The CDR3 sequence is 11 residues long. CDR3 residues: CASGQNQPQHF. The CDR3 DNA reads as TGTGCCAGCGGGCAAAATCAGCCCCAGCATTTT.

This chain joins TRBV6-6 and TRBJ2-3, with 9 nucleotides matching TRBD2. The CDR3 extends over 16 amino acids. With V trimmed by 0 bases and J by 2 bases, 3 bases remained unmatched. The germline CDR1 and CDR2 sequences are MNHNY and SVGAGI (reference sequence). Written as DNA, the CDR3 is TGTGCCAGCAGTTACTCTAGCGGGAGTTCCACAGATACGCAGTATTTT. Residues: CASSYSSGSSTDTQYF.

This clone occurred a few times. This CDR3 reads CATLPGLAYNEQFF. The CDR3 nucleotides are TGTGCCACCCTCCCCGGTCTCGCCTACAATGAGCAGTTCTTC. The rearrangement joins TRBV18 to TRBJ2-1; no reliable D call. V lost 10 bases and J 2 bases, leaving 15 bases between the germline ends. The CDR3 is 14 residues long. Per germline, CDR1 KGHSH and CDR2 LQKENI.

V gene TRBV19 combines with J gene TRBJ1-2; TRBD1 matches 10 bases. V shed 3 bases, J shed 6 bases, and the junction held 7 bases outside the gene matches. Germline CDR1 and CDR2: LNHDA and SQIVND (reference sequence). The CDR3 runs to 15 residues. CDR3 in amino acids: CASSISLGTGDGYTF. As DNA, the CDR3 is TGTGCCAGTAGTATTTCTCTTGGGACAGGGGATGGCTACACCTTC.

This rearrangement joins TRBV6-1 to TRBJ1-1, with D maybe TRBD1 (6 bases). The germline V and J ends were trimmed by 4 bases and 6 bases, with 12 bases remaining between them. Per germline, CDR1 MNHNS and CDR2 SASEGT. This CDR3 is built from 13 residues. CDR3 DNA sequence: TGTGCCAGCAGTGGAGGGGGTATCGCTGAAGCTTTCTTT. Translated, it gives CASSGGGIAEAFF.

This chain links TRBV7-2 with TRBJ2-3; D uncertain. V gave up 5 bases and J gave up 2 bases, with 5 bases separating them. Germline CDR1 SGHTA, CDR2 FQGNSA. The CDR3 length is 12 residues. CDR3 DNA: TGTGCCAGCAGCCTTTACACAGATACGCAGTATTTT. It translates to CASSLYTDTQYF.

The chain is built from TRBV10-3 and TRBJ2-2; D unclear. The V end lost 0 bases, the J end lost 6 bases, and 17 bases lay between the germline ends. The CDR3 extends over 17 amino acids. Germline V CDR1 and CDR2: ENHRY, SYGVKD. Written as DNA, the CDR3 is TGTGCCATCAGTGAGTCTGGCAGACCGTCCACCTCCGGGGAGCTGTTTTTT. This codes for CAISESGRPSTSGELFF.

With regard to this clone: The CDR3 ends on some other residue instead of the conserved phenylalanine or tryptophan, so this is likely a read error. The V call is TRBV7-2, the J call TRBJ1-2; D unclear. There are 13 residues in the CDR3. V lost 5 bases to trimming and J lost 4 bases, with 11 bases between them. The germline CDR1 and CDR2 sequences are SGHTA and FQGNSA. CDR3: CASSIPGVYGYTL. The CDR3 nucleotides read TGTGCCAGCAGCATACCGGGAGTCTATGGCTACACCCTC.

The sample holds one count of this clone. The chain couples TRBV7-8 to TRBJ1-4; D is unresolved. Germline V gene lookup returns CDR1 SGHVS and CDR2 FQNEAQ. V lost 4 bases to trimming and J lost 7 bases, with 13 bases between them. The CDR3 is 14 amino acids. CDR3 protein: CASSSGVRSEKLFF. In DNA, the CDR3 is TGTGCCAGCAGCTCAGGAGTACGGAGTGAAAAACTGTTTTTT.

This clone was counted between two and nine times. The chain couples TRBV28 to TRBJ2-1; no reliable D call. The CDR3 spans 13 residues. Germline CDR1 is MDHEN and CDR2 is SYDVKM. Trimming pared 5 bases from V and 5 bases from J, leaving 10 bases between. The CDR3 nucleotides read TGTGCCAGCAGTCCCCTCCCTAACAATGAGCAGTTCTTC. It is translated as CASSPLPNNEQFF.